The subject of this entry is one T cell receptor (beta chain). Its antigen remains unidentified. The libraries were made with immunoSEQ version 4 in survey mode. Repertoires were generated with immunoSEQ multiplex PCR, while TCRdb's copy carries only in-frame clones and drops some. The table includes tens of thousands of clones, about 77% detected once. An overlapping HIV-1 Gag peptide pool stimulated these cells at 0.95 to 1 ug/peptide/mL. Memory cells lacking CD40L and CD69 with high CD45RO were sorted. The sample comes from a study of persistence of HIV-infected CD4 T cells. This CDR3 contains 13 residues. With 3 bases removed from V and 5 bases from J, the gap between germline ends came to 10 bases. The germline V gene has CDR1 SNHLY and CDR2 FYNNEI.

This receptor was identified in an adult man with HIV who was CMV-seropositive. The genes are TRBV2 and TRBJ1-1, with D hard to call. The material sequenced was CD4+ T cells sorted from PBMCs after roughly 18-hour stimulation, taken from a patient who received antiretroviral therapy. Here the CDR3 reads CASSDLGRTEAFF. CDR3 nucleotides: TGTGCCAGCAGTGACCTAGGGAGGACTGAAGCTTTCTTT.